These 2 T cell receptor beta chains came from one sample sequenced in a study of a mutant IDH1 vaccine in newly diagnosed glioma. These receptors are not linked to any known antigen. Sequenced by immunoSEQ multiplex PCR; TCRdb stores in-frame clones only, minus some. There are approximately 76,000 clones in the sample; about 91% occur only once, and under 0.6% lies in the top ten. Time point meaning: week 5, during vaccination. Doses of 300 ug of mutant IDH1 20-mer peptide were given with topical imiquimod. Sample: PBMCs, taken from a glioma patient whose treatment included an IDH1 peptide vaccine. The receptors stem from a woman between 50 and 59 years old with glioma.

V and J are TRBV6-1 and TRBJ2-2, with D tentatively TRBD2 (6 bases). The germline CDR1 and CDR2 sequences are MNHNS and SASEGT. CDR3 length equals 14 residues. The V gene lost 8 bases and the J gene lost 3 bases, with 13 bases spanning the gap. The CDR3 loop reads CASVVSGYTGELFF. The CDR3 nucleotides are TGTGCCAGCGTGGTTAGCGGTTACACCGGGGAGCTGTTTTTT.

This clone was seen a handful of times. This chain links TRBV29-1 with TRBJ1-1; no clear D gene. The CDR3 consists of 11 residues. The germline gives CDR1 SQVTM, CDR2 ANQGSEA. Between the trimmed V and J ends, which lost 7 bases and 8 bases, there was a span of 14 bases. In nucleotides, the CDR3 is TGCAGCGCCGTGTTGGCGGAAGAAGCTTTCTTT. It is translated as CSAVLAEEAFF.